This T cell receptor (beta chain) is drawn from a study of cytomegalovirus exposure and HLA in healthy donors. Study-level background: Earlier, approximately 180 million T cells were analyzed, and more than 100 million unique TCR beta sequences were found among them. Genotyping of 400 or so donors showed that roughly 80% belonged to the Caucasian-associated ancestry cluster.

Study-level points and caveats: When the data were analyzed later, several of the most significant clusters appeared to be linked to common viral pathogens. Some public TCRs appeared in many individuals, while most sequences were rare.

V shed 2 bases and J shed 8 bases, with 4 bases lying between them. The CDR3 is made up of 11 amino acids. Germline V gives CDR1 SGHAT, CDR2 FQNNGV. Concerning this clone: Antigen unknown.

The PCR used 60 Vbeta and 13 Jbeta primers. TCRdb's table, derived via immunoSEQ multiplex PCR, lists solely in-frame clones and lacks some. The sample contains roughly 100,000 clones, around a tenth of which appear only once. The sample comprised PBMCs. This sequence joins TRBV11-2 and TRBJ2-1; D remains ambiguous. The TCR sequence derives from a middle-aged man in good health and CMV-seropositive. CDR3: CASSLSYEQFF. The CDR3 nucleotides read TGTGCCAGCAGCTTATCTTATGAGCAGTTCTTC.